The rows below give T cell receptor beta chains drawn from one sample of a study of siplizumab effects on memory and regulatory T cells. Only in-frame clones appear in the TCRdb table, and some are missing; sequencing was by immunoSEQ multiplex PCR. The sample lists over 85,000 clones, 80% to 95% occurring once. The specimen sequenced was CD4+ T cells sorted from blood. The receptors were sampled from a human donor in good health. Both conserved end residues are part of each CDR3. D genes are given only for firm matches. Rows may omit the clone size; those that give it use once, few, many or a size class.

>few|TRBV7-8|TRBJ1-1|TRBD1
CASRDPDRTGVGMNTEAFF
TGTGCCAGCAGGGACCCCGACAGGACAGGAGTGGGGATGAACACTGAAGCTTTCTTT
>-|TRBV18|TRBJ2-5|-
CASSPLRRPQETQYF
TGTGCCAGCTCACCCTTACGGAGGCCGCAAGAGACCCAGTACTTC
>-|TRBV5-1|TRBJ1-3|-
CASSLGSGNTIYF
TGCGCCAGCAGCTTGGGTAGTGGAAACACCATATATTTT
>-|TRBV7-2|TRBJ1-2|-
CASSSTGTNYGYTF
TGTGCCAGCAGCTCCACAGGGACTAACTATGGCTACACCTTC
>-|TRBV6-1|TRBJ2-7|-
CASSEPGLRAAYEQYF
TGTGCCAGCAGTGAACCTGGTCTGAGAGCGGCCTACGAGCAGTACTTC
>-|TRBV18|TRBJ2-5|-
CASSLRDKKETQYF
TGTGCCAGCTCTCTGCGGGACAAGAAAGAGACCCAGTACTTC
>-|TRBV5-1|TRBJ1-2|-
CASSSQGSGGYTF
TGCGCCAGCAGCTCCCAGGGATCAGGTGGCTACACCTTC
>-|TRBV2|TRBJ2-7|TRBD1
CASTPGQSYEQYF
TGTGCCAGCACCCCGGGACAGTCCTACGAGCAGTACTTC
>-|TRBV27|TRBJ2-3|TRBD2
CASSLTVGGTDTQYF
TGTGCCAGCAGTTTAACAGTGGGAGGGACAGATACGCAGTATTTT
>-|TRBV5-1|TRBJ2-3|-
CASSPFRVTDTQYF
TGCGCCAGCAGCCCCTTCCGAGTCACAGATACGCAGTATTTT
>-|TRBV11-1|TRBJ2-2|TRBD2
CASSLSGRADGELFF
TGTGCCAGCAGCTTGAGCGGGAGGGCCGACGGGGAGCTGTTTTTT
>-|TRBV30|TRBJ1-4|TRBD1
CASARDSPVEKLFF
TGTGCTTCGGCGCGGGACAGCCCAGTTGAAAAACTGTTTTTT
>-|TRBV6-1|TRBJ2-7|-
CASRNSFGSEQYF
TGTGCCAGCAGGAATAGCTTTGGGTCCGAGCAGTACTTC
>-|TRBV18|TRBJ2-7|-
CASSPGYEQYF
TGTGCCAGCTCACCAGGCTACGAGCAGTACTTC
>-|TRBV28|TRBJ2-1|-
CASSLNPRQEQFF
TGTGCCAGCAGTTTAAACCCGCGACAGGAGCAGTTCTTC
>-|TRBV5-1|TRBJ1-2|TRBD1
CASSLRGQDPNYVGYTF
TGCGCCAGCAGCTTGCGGGGACAGGACCCGAACTATGTTGGCTACACCTTC
>-|TRBV7-3|TRBJ2-2|-
CASSSGGSGELFF
TGTGCCAGCAGCTCCGGCGGTTCCGGGGAGCTGTTTTTT
>-|TRBV29-1|TRBJ1-1|-
CSVERTNTEAFF
TGCAGCGTTGAAAGGACGAACACTGAAGCTTTCTTT
>-|TRBV27|TRBJ2-2|TRBD2
CASMPVAGGELFF
TGTGCCAGCATGCCGGTAGCGGGCGGGGAGCTGTTTTTT
>-|TRBV4-2|TRBJ2-7|-
CASSQDRVIGEQYF
TGTGCCAGCAGCCAAGACAGGGTAATTGGCGAGCAGTACTTC
>few|TRBV5-1|TRBJ1-3|-
CASSMTTSGNTIYF
TGCGCCAGCAGCATGACTACCTCTGGAAACACCATATATTTT
>-|TRBV11-1|TRBJ2-5|TRBD1
CASRGQGAFEETQYF
TGTGCCAGCAGGGGACAGGGGGCATTTGAAGAGACCCAGTACTTC
>-|TRBV7-6|TRBJ1-2|-
CASSLHTEYGYTF
TGTGCCAGCAGCTTACATACAGAGTATGGCTACACCTTC
>-|TRBV6-1|TRBJ1-5|-
CASGSGDPPQHF
TGTGCCAGCGGGAGTGGGGATCCGCCCCAGCATTTT
>-|TRBV7-2|TRBJ1-2|-
CASSLARLNYGYTF
TGTGCCAGCAGCTTAGCCCGACTTAACTATGGCTACACCTTC
>-|TRBV15|TRBJ2-1|-
CATSRGAGRAEQFF
TGTGCCACCAGCAGGGGGGCGGGGAGGGCTGAGCAGTTCTTC
>-|TRBV5-1|TRBJ2-2|-
CASSLGGAGELFF
TGCGCCAGCAGCTTGGGAGGGGCCGGGGAGCTGTTTTTT
>-|TRBV9|TRBJ1-1|-
CASSVDGGVTEAFF
TGTGCCAGCAGCGTAGATGGTGGGGTAACTGAAGCTTTCTTT
>-|TRBV6-5|TRBJ1-4|-
CASSSGHPNEKLFF
TGTGCCAGCAGTTCGGGACACCCTAATGAAAAACTGTTTTTT
>-|TRBV7-9|TRBJ2-5|-
CASSATLAAGETQYF
TGTGCCAGCAGCGCCACTTTAGCGGCAGGAGAGACCCAGTACTTC
>few|TRBV11-2|TRBJ1-5|-
CASSLRGQGDQPQHF
TGTGCCAGCAGCTTACGGGGACAAGGTGATCAGCCCCAGCATTTT
>-|TRBV29-1|TRBJ2-3|-
CSVDGAGTSGTDTQYF
TGCAGCGTTGATGGTGCCGGGACTTCGGGCACAGATACGCAGTATTTT
>-|TRBV9|TRBJ1-6|-
CASSDTGFDSPLHF
TGTGCCAGCAGCGATACAGGGTTTGATTCACCCCTCCACTTT
>-|TRBV6-6|TRBJ2-7|TRBD2
CASRRSGRGYEQYF
TGTGCCAGCAGACGTAGCGGGAGGGGATACGAGCAGTACTTC
>-|TRBV2|TRBJ2-7|-
CASTPGRDYEQYF
TGTGCCAGCACTCCCGGCAGGGACTACGAGCAGTACTTC
>-|TRBV5-8|TRBJ2-1|-
CASWGSGSYNEQFF
TGTGCCAGCTGGGGGTCGGGGTCCTACAATGAGCAGTTCTTC
>-|TRBV5-4|TRBJ2-3|TRBD2
CASSLGGLAGLQTDTQYF
TGTGCCAGCAGCTTGGGTGGACTAGCGGGACTCCAAACAGATACGCAGTATTTT
>-|TRBV6-1|TRBJ2-5|-
CASSERPGQETQYF
TGTGCCAGCAGTGAACGACCTGGCCAAGAGACCCAGTACTTC
>-|TRBV11-3|TRBJ1-1|-
CASSLGSGRNEAFF
TGTGCCAGCAGCTTAGGGTCGGGGCGGAATGAAGCTTTCTTT
>-|TRBV7-2|TRBJ1-2|-
CASSLTRDLYGYTF
TGTGCCAGCAGCTTAACAAGGGACTTATATGGCTACACCTTC